This T cell receptor (beta chain) was documented in a study of T-cell memory formation after mild COVID-19. Study observations and caveats: From day 15 to 85, contracting clones were balanced between CD4 and CD8, whereas later expanders leaned toward CD4+. The authors left the SARS-CoV-2 specificity of second-wave clones peaking on day 37 unconfirmed.

This clonotype is medium-sized within its sample. As yet, its antigen is unknown. TCRdb analysed the 5' RACE reads with MiXCR anew, one entry per CDR3 protein. Of just under 50,000 distinct CDR3 sequences in the sample, roughly 12% are singletons; the top ten hold over 20%. The CDR3 loop spans 12 amino acids. CDR1 is MNHEY, CDR2 SVGEGT, per germline. V shed 4 bases and J 3 bases; nucleotides not matched to a gene: 0. V gene TRBV6-2 or TRBV6-3 combines with J gene TRBJ2-7, with 7 nucleotides matching TRBD1. This clonotype was sampled from a man between 18 and 29 years old who had mild COVID-19 (a few samples of this study predate the infection). Cell type and time point are not known. Sequenced: PBMCs or a T cell subset sorted from them (not recorded which). As DNA, the CDR3 is TGTGCCAGCAGTTGGACAGGCTACGAGCAGTACTTC. Encoded protein: CASSWTGYEQYF.